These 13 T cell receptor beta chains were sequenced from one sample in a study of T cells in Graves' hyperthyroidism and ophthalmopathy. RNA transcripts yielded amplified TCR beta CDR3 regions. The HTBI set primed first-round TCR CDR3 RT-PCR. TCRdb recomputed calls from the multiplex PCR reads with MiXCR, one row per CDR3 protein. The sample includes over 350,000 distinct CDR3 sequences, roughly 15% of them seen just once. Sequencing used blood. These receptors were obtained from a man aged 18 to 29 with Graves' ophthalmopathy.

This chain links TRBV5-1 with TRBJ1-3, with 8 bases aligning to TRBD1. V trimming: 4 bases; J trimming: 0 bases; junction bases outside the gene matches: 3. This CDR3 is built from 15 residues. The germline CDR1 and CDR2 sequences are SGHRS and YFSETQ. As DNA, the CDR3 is TGCGCCAGCAGCAAGACAGGGGACTCTGGAAACACCATATATTTT. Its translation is CASSKTGDSGNTIYF.

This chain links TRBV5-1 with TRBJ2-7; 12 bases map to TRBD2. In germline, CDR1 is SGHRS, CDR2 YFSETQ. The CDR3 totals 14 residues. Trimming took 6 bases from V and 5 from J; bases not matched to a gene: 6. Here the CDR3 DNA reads TGCGCCAGCACCAGGACTAGCGGGGCGGACGAGCAGTACTTC. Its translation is CASTRTSGADEQYF. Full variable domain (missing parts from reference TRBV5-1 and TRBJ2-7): KAGVTQTPRYLIKTRGQQVTLSCSPISGHRSVSWYQQTPGQGLQFLFEYFSETQRNKGNFPGRFSGRQFSNSRSEMNVSTLELGDSALYLCASTRTSGADEQYFGPGTRLTVT.

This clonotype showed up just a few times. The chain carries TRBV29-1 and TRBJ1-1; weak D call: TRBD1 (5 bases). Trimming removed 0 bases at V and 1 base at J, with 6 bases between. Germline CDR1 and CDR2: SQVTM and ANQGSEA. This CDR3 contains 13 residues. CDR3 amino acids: CSVEEGGNTEAFF. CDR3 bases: TGCAGCGTTGAAGAGGGGGGGAACACTGAAGCTTTCTTT.

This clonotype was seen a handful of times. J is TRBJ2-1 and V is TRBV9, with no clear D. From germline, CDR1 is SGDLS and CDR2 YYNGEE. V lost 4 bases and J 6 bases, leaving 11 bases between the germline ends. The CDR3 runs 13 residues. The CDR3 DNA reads TGTGCCAGCAGCTTCCCCCCGTTCAATGAGCAGTTCTTC. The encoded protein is CASSFPPFNEQFF.

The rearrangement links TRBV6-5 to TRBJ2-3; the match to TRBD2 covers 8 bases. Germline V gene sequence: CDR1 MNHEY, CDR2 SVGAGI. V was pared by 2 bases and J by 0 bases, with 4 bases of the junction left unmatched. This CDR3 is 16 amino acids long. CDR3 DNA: TGTGCCAGCAGTTACCCCTCTAGCGGGAGCACAGATACGCAGTATTTT. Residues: CASSYPSSGSTDTQYF.

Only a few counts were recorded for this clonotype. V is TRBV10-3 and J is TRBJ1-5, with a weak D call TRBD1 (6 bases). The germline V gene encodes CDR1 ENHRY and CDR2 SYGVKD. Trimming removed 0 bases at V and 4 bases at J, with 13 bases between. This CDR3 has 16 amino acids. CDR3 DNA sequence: TGTGCCATCAGTGAGTCGCGGACAGAGTATAATCAGCCCCAGCATTTT. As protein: CAISESRTEYNQPQHF.

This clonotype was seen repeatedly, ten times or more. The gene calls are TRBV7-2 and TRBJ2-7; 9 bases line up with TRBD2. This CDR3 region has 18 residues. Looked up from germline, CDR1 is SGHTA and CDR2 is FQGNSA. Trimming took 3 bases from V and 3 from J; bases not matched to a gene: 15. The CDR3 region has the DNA TGTGCCAGCAGCTTCATAGGGTCTGCTAGCGGGACCAACTACGAGCAGTACTTC. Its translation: CASSFIGSASGTNYEQYF.

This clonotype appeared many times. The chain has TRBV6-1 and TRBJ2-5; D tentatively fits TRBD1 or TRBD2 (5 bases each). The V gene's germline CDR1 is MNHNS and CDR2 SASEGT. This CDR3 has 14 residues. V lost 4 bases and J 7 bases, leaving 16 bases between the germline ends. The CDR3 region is CASSVPEGRGTQYF. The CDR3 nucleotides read TGTGCCAGCAGTGTACCTGAGGGGAGAGGGACCCAGTACTTC.

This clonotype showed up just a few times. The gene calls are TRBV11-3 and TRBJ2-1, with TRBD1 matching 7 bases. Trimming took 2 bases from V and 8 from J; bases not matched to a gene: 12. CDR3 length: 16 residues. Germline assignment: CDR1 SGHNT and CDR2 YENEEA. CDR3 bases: TGTGCCAGCAGCTTATGGGATTCACAGGGGAGCGATGAGCAGTTCTTC. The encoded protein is CASSLWDSQGSDEQFF.

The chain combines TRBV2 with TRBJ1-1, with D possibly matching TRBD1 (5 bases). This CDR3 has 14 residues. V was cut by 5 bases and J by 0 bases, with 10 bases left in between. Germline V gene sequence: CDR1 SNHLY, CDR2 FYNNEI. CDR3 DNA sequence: TGTGCCAGCAGTCGACAGAGATTGAACACTGAAGCTTTCTTT. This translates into CASSRQRLNTEAFF.

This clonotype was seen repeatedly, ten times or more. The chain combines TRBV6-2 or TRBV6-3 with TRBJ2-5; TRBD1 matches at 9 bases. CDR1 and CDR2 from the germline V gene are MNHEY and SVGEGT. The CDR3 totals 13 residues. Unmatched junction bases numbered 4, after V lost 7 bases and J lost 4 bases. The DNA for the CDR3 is TGTGCCAGCAAGACAGGGGGGGGAGAGACCCAGTACTTC. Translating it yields CASKTGGGETQYF.

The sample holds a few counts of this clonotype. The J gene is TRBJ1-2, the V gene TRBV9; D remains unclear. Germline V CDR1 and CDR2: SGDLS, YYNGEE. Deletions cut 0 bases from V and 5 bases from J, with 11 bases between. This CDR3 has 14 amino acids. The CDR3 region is CASSVDVRGYGYTF. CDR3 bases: TGTGCCAGCAGCGTAGATGTGAGAGGGTATGGCTACACCTTC.

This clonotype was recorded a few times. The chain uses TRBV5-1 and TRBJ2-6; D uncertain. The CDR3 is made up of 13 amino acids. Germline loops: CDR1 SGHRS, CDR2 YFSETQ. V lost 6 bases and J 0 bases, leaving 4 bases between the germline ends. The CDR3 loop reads CASKISGANVLTF. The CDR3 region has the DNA TGCGCCAGCAAGATCTCTGGGGCCAACGTCCTGACTTTC.